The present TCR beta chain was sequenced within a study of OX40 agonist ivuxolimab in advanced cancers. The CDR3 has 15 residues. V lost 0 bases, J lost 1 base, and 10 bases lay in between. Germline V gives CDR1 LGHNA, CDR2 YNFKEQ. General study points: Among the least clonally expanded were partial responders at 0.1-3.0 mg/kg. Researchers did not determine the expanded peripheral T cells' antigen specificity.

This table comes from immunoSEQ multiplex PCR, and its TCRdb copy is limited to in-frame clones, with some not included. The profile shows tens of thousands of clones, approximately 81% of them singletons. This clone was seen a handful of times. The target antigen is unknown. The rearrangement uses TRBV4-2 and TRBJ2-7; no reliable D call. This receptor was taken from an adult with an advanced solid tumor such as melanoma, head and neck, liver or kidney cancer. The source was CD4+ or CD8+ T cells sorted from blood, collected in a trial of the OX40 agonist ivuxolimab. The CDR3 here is CASSQEWQNSYEQYF. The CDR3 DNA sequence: TGTGCCAGCAGCCAAGAATGGCAGAATTCCTACGAGCAGTACTTC.